The rows below give T cell receptor beta chains drawn from one sample of a study of blood T cell repertoires in COVID-19. The repertoire was sequenced with immunoSEQ multiplex PCR; TCRdb's copy has only in-frame clones and lacks some. In the table there are around 150,000 clones, about four fifths of which are singletons. The sequencing sample was made of PBMCs or T cells enriched from blood (not recorded which). The source is a woman aged 60-70 years who had recovered from COVID-19. Both conserved end residues are part of each CDR3. D genes are given only for firm matches. The listing skips clone size in some rows; elsewhere it reads once, few, many or a size class.

TRBJ2-7 . . TRBV5-6 CASSLLTQTYEQYF TGTGCCAGCAGCTTGTTGACTCAGACCTACGAGCAGTACTTC
TRBJ1-2 . TRBD1 TRBV19 CASSIDPRGTYGYTF TGTGCCAGTAGTATAGATCCCAGGGGGACCTATGGCTACACCTTC
TRBJ1-2 . . TRBV2 CASSEGAENYGYTF TGTGCCAGCAGTGAAGGGGCAGAAAACTATGGCTACACCTTC
TRBJ2-3 . TRBD1 TRBV18 CASSKGGDPTDTQYF TGTGCCAGCTCGAAAGGGGGCGACCCCACAGATACGCAGTATTTT
TRBJ1-1 few . TRBV18 CASSPIGGTEAFF TGTGCCAGCTCACCAATCGGAGGCACTGAAGCTTTCTTT
TRBJ1-2 . . TRBV6-5 CASSYHRDGGYTF TGTGCCAGCAGTTACCACAGGGATGGAGGCTACACCTTC
TRBJ1-1 . . TRBV21-1 CASSKVEKKMNTEAFF TGTGCCAGCAGCAAAGTTGAGAAGAAAATGAACACTGAAGCTTTCTTT
TRBJ2-4 . . TRBV5-1 CASSLSTGLAKNIQYF TGCGCCAGCAGCTTGTCCACAGGGCTAGCCAAAAACATTCAGTACTTC
TRBJ2-3 . TRBD1 TRBV7-2 CASSPSARGTGWPDTQYF TGTGCCAGCAGCCCCTCCGCTAGGGGGACAGGGTGGCCAGATACGCAGTATTTT
TRBJ2-7 . TRBD2 TRBV6-5 CASSYTSDYEQYF TGTGCCAGCAGTTACACTAGCGATTACGAGCAGTACTTC